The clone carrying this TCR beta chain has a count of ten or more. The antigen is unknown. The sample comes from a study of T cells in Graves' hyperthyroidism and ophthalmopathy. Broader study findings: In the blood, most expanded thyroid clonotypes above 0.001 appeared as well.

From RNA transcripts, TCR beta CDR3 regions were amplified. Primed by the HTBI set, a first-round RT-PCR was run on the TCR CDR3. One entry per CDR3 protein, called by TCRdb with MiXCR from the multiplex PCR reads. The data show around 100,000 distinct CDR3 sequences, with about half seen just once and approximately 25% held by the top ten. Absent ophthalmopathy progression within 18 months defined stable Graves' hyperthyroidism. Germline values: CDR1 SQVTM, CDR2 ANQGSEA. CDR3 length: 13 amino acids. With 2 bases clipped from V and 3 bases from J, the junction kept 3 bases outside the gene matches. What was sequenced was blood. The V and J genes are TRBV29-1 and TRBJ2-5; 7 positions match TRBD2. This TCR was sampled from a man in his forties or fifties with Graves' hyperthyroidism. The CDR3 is CSVEILAEETQYF. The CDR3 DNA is TGCAGCGTTGAAATCCTAGCGGAAGAGACCCAGTACTTC.